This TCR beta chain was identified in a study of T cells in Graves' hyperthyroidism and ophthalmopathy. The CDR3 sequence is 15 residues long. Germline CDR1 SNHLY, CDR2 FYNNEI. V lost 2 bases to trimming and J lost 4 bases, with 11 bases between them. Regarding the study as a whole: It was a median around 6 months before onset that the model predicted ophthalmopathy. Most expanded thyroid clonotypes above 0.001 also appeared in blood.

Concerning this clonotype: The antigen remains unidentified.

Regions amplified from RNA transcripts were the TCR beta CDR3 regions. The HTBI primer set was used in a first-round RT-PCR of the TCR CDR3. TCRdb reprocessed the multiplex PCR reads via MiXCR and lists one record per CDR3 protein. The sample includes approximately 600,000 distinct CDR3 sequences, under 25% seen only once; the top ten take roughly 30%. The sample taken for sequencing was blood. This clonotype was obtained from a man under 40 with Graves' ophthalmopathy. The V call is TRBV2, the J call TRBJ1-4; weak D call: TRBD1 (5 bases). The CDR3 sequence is CASSEITGLNEKLFF. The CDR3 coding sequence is TGTGCCAGCAGTGAAATAACAGGCCTTAATGAAAAACTGTTTTTT.